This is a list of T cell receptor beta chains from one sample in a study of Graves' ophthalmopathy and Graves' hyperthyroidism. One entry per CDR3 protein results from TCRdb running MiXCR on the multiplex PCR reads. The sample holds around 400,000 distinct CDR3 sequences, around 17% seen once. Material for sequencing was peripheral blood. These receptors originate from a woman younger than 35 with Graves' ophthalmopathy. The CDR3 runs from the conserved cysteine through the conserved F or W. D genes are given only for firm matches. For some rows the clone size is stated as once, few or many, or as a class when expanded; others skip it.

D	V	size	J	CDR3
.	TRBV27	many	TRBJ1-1	CASSGPSNEAFF
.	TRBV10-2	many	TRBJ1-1	CASSEGGGTEAFF
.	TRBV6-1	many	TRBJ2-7	CASSDSLMGQYF
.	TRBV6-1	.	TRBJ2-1	CASTPGRSRDEQFF
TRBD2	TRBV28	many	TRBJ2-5	CASRRGLAETQYF
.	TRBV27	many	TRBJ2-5	CASSPVAGETQYF
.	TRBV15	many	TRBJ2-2	CATSRGSGITGELFF
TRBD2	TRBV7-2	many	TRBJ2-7	CASSSSTSGRNEQYF
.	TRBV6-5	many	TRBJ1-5	CASSYLVTQPQHF
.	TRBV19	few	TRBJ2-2	CASSITGRTGELFF
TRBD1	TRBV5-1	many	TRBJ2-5	CASSLDEGAFETQYF
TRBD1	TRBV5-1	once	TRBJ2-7	CASSAGQGSIYEQYF
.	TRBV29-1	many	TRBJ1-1	CSVPRGETEAFF
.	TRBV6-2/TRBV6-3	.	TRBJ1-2	CASSYDRLLIYGYTF
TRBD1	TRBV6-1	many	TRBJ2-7	CASSARDRGYSYEQYF
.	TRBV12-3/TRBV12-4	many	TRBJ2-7	CASSPFLGEQYF
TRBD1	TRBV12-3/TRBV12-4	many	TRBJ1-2	CASSSTGTRSYGYTF
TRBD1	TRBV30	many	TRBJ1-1	CAWSSPRQGPRAWSAEAFF
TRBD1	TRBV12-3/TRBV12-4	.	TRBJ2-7	CASSRPGTGIEQYF
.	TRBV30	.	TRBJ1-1	CAWSRLAGWAFF
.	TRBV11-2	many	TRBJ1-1	CASSQGEAFF
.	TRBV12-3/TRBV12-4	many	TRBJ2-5	CASSLMETQYF
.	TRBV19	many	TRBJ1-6	CASTLGGTNSPLHF
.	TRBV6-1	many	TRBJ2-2	CASTNGGMSTGELFF
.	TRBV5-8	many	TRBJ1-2	CASSLLSSYGYTF
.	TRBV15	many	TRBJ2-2	CATSRDFNTGELFF
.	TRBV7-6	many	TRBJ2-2	CASSFKETGTGELFF
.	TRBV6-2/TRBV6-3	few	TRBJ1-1	CASSYSLWSTEAFF
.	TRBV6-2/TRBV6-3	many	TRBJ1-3	CASSYSLPTDYSGNTIYF
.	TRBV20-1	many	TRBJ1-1	CSAVTDLNTEAFF
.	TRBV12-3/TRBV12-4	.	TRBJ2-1	CASRTGRFVHNEQFF
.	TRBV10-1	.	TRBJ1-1	CASSESPGLKPVNTEAFF
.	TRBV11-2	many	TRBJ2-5	CASKKTSSPETQYF
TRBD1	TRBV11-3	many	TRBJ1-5	CASSLGLGTGNRQPQHF
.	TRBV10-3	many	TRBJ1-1	CAISESGREGPEAFF
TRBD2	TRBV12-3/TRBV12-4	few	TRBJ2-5	CASSSVGLAGGETQYF
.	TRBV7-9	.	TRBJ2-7	CASSYRLGGYEQYF
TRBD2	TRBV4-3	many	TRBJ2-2	CASSQEGLANTGELFF
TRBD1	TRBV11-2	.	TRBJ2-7	CASSIGTGVYEQYF
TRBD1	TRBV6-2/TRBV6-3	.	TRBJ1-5	CASNGQGNQPQHF
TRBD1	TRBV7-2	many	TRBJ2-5	CASSLDRGQTQYF